This is a list of T cell receptor beta chains from one sample in a study of vaccination effects on CD4 cells after COVID-19. For these receptors, no antigen is known. Assay used: immunoSEQ multiplex PCR; TCRdb lists only in-frame clones, some missing. Of approximately 28,000 clones detected, over 75% appear once; the ten largest clones hold 5% to 6.5%. Here the sequenced sample was CD4+ T cells from PBMCs cultured with SARS-CoV-2 spike peptides, taken after COVID-19 vaccination. The receptor source for this set is a human donor who received a COVID-19 vaccine. Some clones in this sample may be carry-over from other donors' samples. The CDR3 runs from the conserved cysteine through the conserved F or W. D genes are given only for firm matches. Some rows mark clone size as missing; the rest say once, few, many or name a class of expanded clone.

clone size,J gene,D gene,V gene,CDR3 protein,CDR3 DNA
-,TRBJ2-1,-,TRBV29-1,CSVEAVAHEQFF,TGCAGCGTTGAAGCCGTGGCCCATGAGCAGTTCTTC
once,TRBJ2-3,-,TRBV19,CASSIPYRDLDTQYF,TGTGCCAGTAGTATTCCGTATAGGGATCTTGATACGCAGTATTTT
-,TRBJ1-1,-,TRBV2,CASSVGQNTEAFF,TGTGCCAGCAGTGTGGGGCAGAACACTGAAGCTTTCTTT
-,TRBJ2-3,TRBD1,TRBV6-6,CASKDRGASTDTQYF,TGTGCCAGCAAAGACAGGGGCGCTAGCACAGATACGCAGTATTTT
-,TRBJ2-3,TRBD2,TRBV4-1,CASSPQRGSTDTQYF,TGCGCCAGCAGCCCTCAGCGGGGGAGCACAGATACGCAGTATTTT
once,TRBJ2-3,TRBD2,TRBV4-3,CASSQDSLGFLSGGSDTQYF,TGCGCCAGCAGCCAAGATAGTTTGGGTTTCCTCTCGGGGGGGTCAGATACGCAGTATTTT
-,TRBJ1-1,-,TRBV4-3,CASSQNHLNTEAFF,TGCGCCAGCAGCCAAAACCACCTGAACACTGAAGCTTTCTTT
-,TRBJ1-1,-,TRBV2,CASSPDRFGWDTEAFF,TGTGCCAGCAGTCCGGACAGATTCGGCTGGGACACTGAAGCTTTCTTT
-,TRBJ2-1,TRBD2,TRBV6-4,CASSKLAGGYNEQFF,TGTGCCAGCAGTAAGCTAGCGGGGGGATACAATGAGCAGTTCTTC
few,TRBJ2-3,TRBD2,TRBV5-1,CASSLRSGGSTDTQYF,TGCGCCAGCAGCTTGAGGAGCGGGGGAAGCACAGATACGCAGTATTTT
-,TRBJ1-1,-,TRBV27,CASSSMSGGSNTEAFF,TGTGCCAGCAGTTCAATGTCCGGGGGATCAAACACTGAAGCTTTCTTT
-,TRBJ1-1,TRBD1,TRBV11-3,CASSGGQGRTEAFF,TGTGCCAGCAGTGGGGGACAGGGGCGCACTGAAGCTTTCTTT
-,TRBJ1-5,-,TRBV6-2/TRBV6-3,CASSLDTSYQPQHF,TGTGCCAGCAGTCTCGACACCTCTTATCAGCCCCAGCATTTT
-,TRBJ1-3,-,TRBV6-1,CASSEVRGASFSGNTIYF,TGTGCCAGCAGTGAAGTCAGGGGTGCCTCTTTCTCTGGAAACACCATATATTTT
-,TRBJ2-2,TRBD2,TRBV6-6,CASLPSGANTGELFF,TGTGCCAGCCTTCCTAGCGGGGCCAACACCGGGGAGCTGTTTTTT
once,TRBJ2-1,TRBD1,TRBV3-1/TRBV3-2,CASSYNRGHEQFF,TGTGCCAGCAGCTACAACAGGGGCCATGAGCAGTTCTTC
-,TRBJ2-2,-,TRBV24-1,CATSDPHTGELFF,TGTGCCACCAGTGATCCCCATACCGGGGAGCTGTTTTTT
-,TRBJ1-6,-,TRBV6-1,CASSELYNSPLHF,TGTGCCAGCAGTGAACTGTATAATTCACCCCTCCACTTT
-,TRBJ2-5,-,TRBV19,CASTPSSGMETQYF,TGTGCCAGTACCCCCTCTTCGGGGATGGAGACCCAGTACTTC
-,TRBJ1-2,TRBD1,TRBV9,CASSVGIGGSGYGYTF,TGTGCCAGCAGCGTAGGAATAGGGGGCTCGGGCTATGGCTACACCTTC
-,TRBJ2-5,-,TRBV5-1,CASTLRRGSETQYF,TGCGCCTCAACCCTCAGACGGGGGTCAGAGACCCAGTACTTC
-,TRBJ1-1,-,TRBV7-2,CASSSQWGGTEAFF,TGTGCCAGCAGCTCCCAGTGGGGCGGCACTGAAGCTTTCTTT
-,TRBJ2-1,-,TRBV4-3,CASSQDNRLQFF,TGCGCCAGCAGCCAAGACAACAGGCTGCAGTTCTTC
-,TRBJ2-2,TRBD2,TRBV10-3,CAIRAGGSTGELFF,TGTGCCATCAGGGCGGGGGGGAGCACCGGGGAGCTGTTTTTT
once,TRBJ1-1,-,TRBV4-3,CASSQGWITEAFF,TGCGCCAGCAGCCAAGGCTGGATCACTGAAGCTTTCTTT
-,TRBJ2-1,-,TRBV6-6,CASRDRSHIDEQFF,TGTGCCAGCAGAGACAGGTCCCATATCGATGAGCAGTTCTTC
-,TRBJ1-6,-,TRBV5-1,CASSTGINSPLHF,TGCGCCAGCAGCACAGGGATTAATTCACCCCTCCACTTT
few,TRBJ1-6,TRBD1,TRBV11-1,CASSDVGQGGTAPLHF,TGTGCCAGCAGCGACGTTGGACAGGGGGGGACGGCACCCCTCCACTTT
-,TRBJ1-6,TRBD1,TRBV6-5,CASSLTGVNGSPLHF,TGTGCCAGCAGCCTAACAGGGGTGAACGGTTCACCCCTCCACTTT
-,TRBJ1-4,-,TRBV28,CASSPPDSLKLFF,TGTGCCAGCAGTCCGCCTGACAGTCTGAAACTGTTTTTT
-,TRBJ1-2,-,TRBV4-3,CASSQGHYGYTF,TGCGCCAGCAGCCAAGGCCACTATGGCTACACCTTC
-,TRBJ1-3,-,TRBV18,CASSFGEDSGNTIYF,TGTGCCAGCTCATTCGGGGAGGACTCTGGAAACACCATATATTTT
-,TRBJ1-1,-,TRBV4-1,CASSLREVWTGNTEAFF,TGCGCCAGCAGCCTCCGGGAGGTATGGACTGGGAACACTGAAGCTTTCTTT
-,TRBJ1-5,-,TRBV3-1/TRBV3-2,CASSSGITNQPQHF,TGTGCCAGCAGTTCAGGGATTACCAATCAGCCCCAGCATTTT
-,TRBJ2-1,-,TRBV20-1,CSASVVGEQFF,TGCAGTGCTAGTGTTGTTGGCGAGCAGTTCTTC
few,TRBJ1-2,-,TRBV7-9,CASTQSGANYGYTF,TGTGCCAGCACCCAGTCAGGGGCAAACTATGGCTACACCTTC
once,TRBJ1-1,TRBD1,TRBV5-4,CASSPASKGGAVAFF,TGTGCCAGCAGCCCCGCCTCAAAAGGGGGCGCGGTCGCTTTCTTT
few,TRBJ1-5,TRBD1,TRBV15,CATSNRPGETGIHQPQHF,TGTGCCACCAGTAATCGGCCGGGAGAGACAGGGATTCATCAGCCCCAGCATTTT
-,TRBJ2-3,-,TRBV29-1,CSVLALGAGTDTQYF,TGCAGCGTTCTGGCCCTGGGGGCGGGGACAGATACGCAGTATTTT
-,TRBJ1-2,-,TRBV15,CATSRDLITNYGYTF,TGTGCCACCAGCAGAGATCTTATAACTAACTATGGCTACACCTTC
-,TRBJ2-1,-,TRBV5-1,CASSPKTAYNEQFF,TGCGCCAGCAGCCCCAAGACAGCCTACAATGAGCAGTTCTTC
-,TRBJ2-3,TRBD2,TRBV18,CASSPLRGGSTDTQYF,TGTGCCAGCTCACCATTGCGCGGGGGAAGCACAGATACGCAGTATTTT
-,TRBJ1-5,-,TRBV5-5,CASSLAVTSNQPQHF,TGTGCCAGCAGCTTGGCAGTTACGTCCAATCAGCCCCAGCATTTT
-,TRBJ2-2,TRBD1,TRBV9,CASSPPPGQEAGELFF,TGTGCCAGCAGCCCCCCCCCAGGACAGGAAGCCGGGGAGCTGTTTTTT
once,TRBJ2-5,-,TRBV7-2,CASSPQGPAGETQYF,TGTGCCAGCTCCCCCCAGGGTCCCGCGGGAGAGACCCAGTACTTC
few,TRBJ2-2,-,TRBV4-1,CASSQDTSPPGELFF,TGCGCCAGCAGCCAGGATACTAGTCCCCCCGGGGAGCTGTTTTTT
medium-sized,TRBJ2-1,-,TRBV9,CASSDGITSYNEQFF,TGTGCCAGCAGCGACGGGATCACGTCCTACAATGAGCAGTTCTTC
-,TRBJ2-5,TRBD1,TRBV2,CASRTGGETQYF,TGTGCCAGCAGAACAGGGGGAGAGACCCAGTACTTC
medium-sized,TRBJ1-4,-,TRBV11-2,CASSPQGVNEKLFF,TGTGCCAGCAGCCCGCAGGGAGTTAATGAAAAACTGTTTTTT
-,TRBJ2-3,-,TRBV7-2,CASSLRGARGVGTDTQYF,TGTGCCAGCAGCTTACGGGGGGCAAGGGGCGTCGGAACAGATACGCAGTATTTT
few,TRBJ1-6,-,TRBV30,CAWSNSYNSPLHF,TGTGCCTGGAGTAACTCCTATAATTCACCCCTCCACTTT
-,TRBJ1-2,-,TRBV4-2,CASSQEIDSNYGYTF,TGTGCCAGCAGCCAAGAAATTGACAGTAACTATGGCTACACCTTC
-,TRBJ1-5,-,TRBV4-1,CASSQVEGLGNQPQHF,TGCGCCAGCAGCCAAGTTGAAGGGTTGGGCAATCAGCCCCAGCATTTT
-,TRBJ2-6,-,TRBV9,CASSATQGTGANVLTF,TGTGCCAGCAGCGCAACCCAGGGGACTGGGGCCAACGTCCTGACTTTC